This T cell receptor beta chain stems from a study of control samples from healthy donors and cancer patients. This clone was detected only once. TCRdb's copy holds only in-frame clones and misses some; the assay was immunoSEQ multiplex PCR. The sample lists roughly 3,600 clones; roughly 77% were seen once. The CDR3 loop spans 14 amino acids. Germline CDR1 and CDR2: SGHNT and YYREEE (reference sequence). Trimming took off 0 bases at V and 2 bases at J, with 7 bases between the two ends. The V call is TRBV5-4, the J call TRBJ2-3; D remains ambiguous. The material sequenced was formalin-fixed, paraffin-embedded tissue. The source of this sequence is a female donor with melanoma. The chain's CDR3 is CASSLERTTDTQYF. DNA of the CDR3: TGTGCCAGCAGCTTGGAAAGAACCACAGATACGCAGTATTTT.